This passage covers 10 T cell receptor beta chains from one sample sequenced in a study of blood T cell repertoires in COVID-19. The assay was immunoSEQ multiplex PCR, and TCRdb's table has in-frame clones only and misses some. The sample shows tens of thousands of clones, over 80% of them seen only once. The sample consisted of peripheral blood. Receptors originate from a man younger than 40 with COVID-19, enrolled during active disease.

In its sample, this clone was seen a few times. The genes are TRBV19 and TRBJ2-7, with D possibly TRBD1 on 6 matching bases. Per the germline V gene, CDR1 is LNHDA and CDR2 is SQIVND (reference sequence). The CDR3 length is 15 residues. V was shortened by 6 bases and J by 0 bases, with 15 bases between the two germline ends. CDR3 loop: CASRKSTGYSYEQYF. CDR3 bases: TGTGCCAGTAGGAAATCGACAGGTTACTCCTACGAGCAGTACTTC.

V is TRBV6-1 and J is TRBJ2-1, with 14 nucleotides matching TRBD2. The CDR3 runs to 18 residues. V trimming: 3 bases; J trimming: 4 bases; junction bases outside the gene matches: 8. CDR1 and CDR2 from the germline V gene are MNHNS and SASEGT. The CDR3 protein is CASSDRTGTSGGYNEQFF. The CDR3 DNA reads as TGTGCCAGCAGTGATAGGACAGGGACTAGCGGGGGTTACAATGAGCAGTTCTTC.

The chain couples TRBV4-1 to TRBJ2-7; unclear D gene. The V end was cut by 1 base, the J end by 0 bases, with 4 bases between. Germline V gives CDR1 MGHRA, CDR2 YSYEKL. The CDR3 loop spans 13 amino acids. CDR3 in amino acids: CASSQGDSYEQYF. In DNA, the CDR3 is TGCGCCAGCAGCCAAGGAGACTCCTACGAGCAGTACTTC.

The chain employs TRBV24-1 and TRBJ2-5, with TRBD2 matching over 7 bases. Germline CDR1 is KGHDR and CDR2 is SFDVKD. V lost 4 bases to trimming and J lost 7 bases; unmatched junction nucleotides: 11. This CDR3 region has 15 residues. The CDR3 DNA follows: TGTGCCACCAGTGAGGGGGACTACCCTACGGGGACCCAGTACTTC. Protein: CATSEGDYPTGTQYF.

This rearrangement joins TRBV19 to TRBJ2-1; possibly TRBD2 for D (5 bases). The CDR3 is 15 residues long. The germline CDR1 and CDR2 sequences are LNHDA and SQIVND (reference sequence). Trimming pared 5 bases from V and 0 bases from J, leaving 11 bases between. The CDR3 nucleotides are TGTGCCAGTAGTCTTCGACTACTCTCCTACAATGAGCAGTTCTTC. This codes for CASSLRLLSYNEQFF.

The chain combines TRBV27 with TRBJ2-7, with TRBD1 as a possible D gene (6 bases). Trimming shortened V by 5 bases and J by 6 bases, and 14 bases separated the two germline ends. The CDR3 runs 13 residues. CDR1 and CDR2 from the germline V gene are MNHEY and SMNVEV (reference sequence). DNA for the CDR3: TGTGCCAGCAGTCCCCTGGACAGTCTCGAGCAGTACTTC. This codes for CASSPLDSLEQYF.

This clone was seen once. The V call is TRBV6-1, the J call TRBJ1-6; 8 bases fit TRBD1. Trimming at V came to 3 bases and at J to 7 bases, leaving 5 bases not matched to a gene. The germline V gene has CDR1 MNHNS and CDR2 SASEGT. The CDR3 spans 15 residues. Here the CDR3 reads CASSEGTGGNSPLHF. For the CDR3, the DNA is TGTGCCAGCAGTGAGGGGACAGGAGGGAATTCACCCCTCCACTTT.

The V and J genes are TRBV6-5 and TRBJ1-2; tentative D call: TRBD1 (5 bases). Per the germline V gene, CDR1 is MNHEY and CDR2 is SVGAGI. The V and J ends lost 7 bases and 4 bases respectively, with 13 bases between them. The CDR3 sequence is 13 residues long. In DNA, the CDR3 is TGTGCCAGCACGGCCTGGGGCCCCTATGGCTACACCTTC. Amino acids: CASTAWGPYGYTF.

The CDR3 sequence: CASSPGLAGASEQYF. In DNA, the CDR3 is TGTGCCAGCAGTCCCGGACTAGCGGGAGCATCCGAGCAGTACTTC. The J gene is TRBJ2-7, the V gene TRBV28, with TRBD2 matching over 13 bases. V lost 5 bases to trimming and J lost 6 bases; unmatched junction nucleotides: 7. Germline V lookup: CDR1 MDHEN, CDR2 SYDVKM. The CDR3 covers 15 residues.

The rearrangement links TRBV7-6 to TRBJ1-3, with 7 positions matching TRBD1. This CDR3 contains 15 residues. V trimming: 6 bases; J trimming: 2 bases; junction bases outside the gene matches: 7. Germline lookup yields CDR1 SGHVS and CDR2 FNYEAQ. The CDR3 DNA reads TGTGCCAGCAGTTCAACAGGGGCTCCTGGAAACACCATATATTTT. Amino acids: CASSSTGAPGNTIYF.